The sequence of this T cell receptor (beta chain) was determined in a study of cytomegalovirus exposure and HLA in healthy donors. Background on the study: In an earlier analysis, approximately 120 million unique TCR beta sequences were found from approximately 190 million T cells.

In the PCR, 60 Vbeta and 13 Jbeta primers were used. TCRdb's copy holds only in-frame clones and misses some; the assay was immunoSEQ multiplex PCR. The data show some 220,000 clones, with 82% seen just once and approximately 0.62% held by the top ten. The germline V gene encodes CDR1 KGHSH and CDR2 LQKENI. The V end was cut by 2 bases, the J end by 1 base, with 8 bases between. The CDR3 sequence is 14 residues long. Donors counted as nominally healthy when sampled, yet unrecorded immune exposures were likely. This clone was counted between two and nine times. Its cognate antigen is unknown. Findings and caveats of the study: Further analysis was carried out later, and it showed several of the most significant clusters appearing linked to common viral pathogens. For most subjects, TCR beta sequences were reported to predict HLA-A and HLA-B alleles with accuracy.

The sample taken for sequencing was PBMCs. The source of this sequence is a middle-aged woman in good health and CMV-seronegative. The chain employs TRBV18 and TRBJ1-1; D possibly corresponds to TRBD1 (6 bases). The CDR3 loop reads CASSPTTGNTEAFF. In nucleotides, the CDR3 is TGTGCCAGCTCACCAACGACAGGGAACACTGAAGCTTTCTTT.